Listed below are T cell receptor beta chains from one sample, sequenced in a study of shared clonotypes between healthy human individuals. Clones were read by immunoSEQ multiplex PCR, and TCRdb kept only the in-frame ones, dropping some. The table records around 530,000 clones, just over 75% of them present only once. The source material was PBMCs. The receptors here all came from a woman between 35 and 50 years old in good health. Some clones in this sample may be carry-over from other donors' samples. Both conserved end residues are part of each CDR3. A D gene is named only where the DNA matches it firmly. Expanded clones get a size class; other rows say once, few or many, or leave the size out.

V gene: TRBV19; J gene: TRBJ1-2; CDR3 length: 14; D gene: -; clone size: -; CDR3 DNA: TGTGCCAGTAGTCCCCAGGGGCCGGGCTATGGCTACACCTTC; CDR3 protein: CASSPQGPGYGYTF
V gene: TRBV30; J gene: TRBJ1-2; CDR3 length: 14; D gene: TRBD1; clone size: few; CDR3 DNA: TGTGCCTGTCTGGCGACAGGGGGCAACTATGGCTACACCTTC; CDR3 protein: CACLATGGNYGYTF
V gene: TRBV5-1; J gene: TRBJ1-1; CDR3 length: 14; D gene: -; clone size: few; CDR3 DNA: TGCGCCAGCAGCGATCCGGGGGGAAACACTGAAGCTTTCTTT; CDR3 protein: CASSDPGGNTEAFF
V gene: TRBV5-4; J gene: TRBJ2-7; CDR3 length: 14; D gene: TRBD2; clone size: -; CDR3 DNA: TGTGCCAGCAGCACCGGGACTACCTTCATGGAGCAGTACTTC; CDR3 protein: CASSTGTTFMEQYF
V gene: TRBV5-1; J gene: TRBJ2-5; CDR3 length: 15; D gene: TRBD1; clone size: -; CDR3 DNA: TGCGCCAGCAGCGCACAGGGGGGCCTAGGGGAGACCCAGTACTTC; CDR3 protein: CASSAQGGLGETQYF
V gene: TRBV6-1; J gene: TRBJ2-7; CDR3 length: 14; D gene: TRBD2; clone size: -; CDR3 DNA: TGTGCCAGCAGTAGACTAGCGGGAGCCTACGAGCAGTACTTC; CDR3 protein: CASSRLAGAYEQYF
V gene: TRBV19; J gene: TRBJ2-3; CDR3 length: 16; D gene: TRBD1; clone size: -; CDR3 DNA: TGTGCCAGTAGTATGTGGTGGGACAGTAACACAGATACGCAGTATTTT; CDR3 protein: CASSMWWDSNTDTQYF
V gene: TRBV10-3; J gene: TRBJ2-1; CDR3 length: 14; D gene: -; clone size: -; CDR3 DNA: TGTGCCATCAGTGAAGGGAGCTCCTACAATGAGCAGTTCTTC; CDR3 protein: CAISEGSSYNEQFF
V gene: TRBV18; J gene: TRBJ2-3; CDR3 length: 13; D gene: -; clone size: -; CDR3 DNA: TGTGCCAGCTCACCATCCGGCACAGATACGCAGTATTTT; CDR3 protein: CASSPSGTDTQYF
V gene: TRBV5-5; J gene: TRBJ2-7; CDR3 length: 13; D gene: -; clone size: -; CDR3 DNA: TGTGCCAGCCTAATAGACCAGGGTGTTCAGCAGTACTTC; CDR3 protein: CASLIDQGVQQYF
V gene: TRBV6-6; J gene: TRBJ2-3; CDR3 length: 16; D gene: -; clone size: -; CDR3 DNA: TGTGCCAGCAATGTAGGGGCCGCCGGCGTACCAGATACGCAGTATTTT; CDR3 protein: CASNVGAAGVPDTQYF
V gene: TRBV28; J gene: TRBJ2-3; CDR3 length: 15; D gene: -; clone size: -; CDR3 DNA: TGTGCCAGCAGTACACCGACCGCTAGCACAGATACGCAGTATTTT; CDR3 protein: CASSTPTASTDTQYF
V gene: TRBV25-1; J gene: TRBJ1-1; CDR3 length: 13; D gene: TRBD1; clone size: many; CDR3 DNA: TGTGCCAGCAGTGCGACAGGGGGCACTGAAGCTTTCTTT; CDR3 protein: CASSATGGTEAFF
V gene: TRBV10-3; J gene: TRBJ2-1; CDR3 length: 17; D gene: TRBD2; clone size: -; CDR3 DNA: TGTGCCATCAAACCCAGGGAGGGCCCCAGCTCCTACAATGAGCAGTTCTTC; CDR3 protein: CAIKPREGPSSYNEQFF
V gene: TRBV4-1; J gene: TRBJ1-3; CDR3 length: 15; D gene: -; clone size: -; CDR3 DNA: TGCGCCAGCAGCCCGCGCGATAGCTCTGGAAACACCACATATTTT; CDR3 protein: CASSPRDSSGNTTYF
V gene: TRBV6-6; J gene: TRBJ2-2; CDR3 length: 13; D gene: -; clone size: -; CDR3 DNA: TGTGCCAGCAGCAGTCCGAACACCGGGGAGCTGTTTTTT; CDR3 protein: CASSSPNTGELFF
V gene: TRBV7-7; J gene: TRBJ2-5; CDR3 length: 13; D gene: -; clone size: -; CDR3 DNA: TGTGCCAGCAGCTTGACGATTTGGGAGACCCAGTACTTC; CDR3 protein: CASSLTIWETQYF
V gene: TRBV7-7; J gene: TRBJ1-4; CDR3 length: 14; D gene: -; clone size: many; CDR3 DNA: TGTGCCAGCAGCCCCGGTGGGACTAATGAAAAACTGTTTTTT; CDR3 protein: CASSPGGTNEKLFF
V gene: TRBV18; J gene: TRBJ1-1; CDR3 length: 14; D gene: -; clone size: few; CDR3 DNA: TGTGCCAGCTCACCACGAATCTCGGACACTGAAGCTTTCTTT; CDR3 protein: CASSPRISDTEAFF
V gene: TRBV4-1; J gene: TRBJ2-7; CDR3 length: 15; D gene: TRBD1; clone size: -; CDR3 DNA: TGCGCCAGCAGCCAACTAGGACAGGGGTTCTCCGAGCAGTACTTC; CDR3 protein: CASSQLGQGFSEQYF